This TCR beta chain was captured in a study of blood T cell repertoires in COVID-19 (dated by TCRdb to 2018 to 2021). Regarding the research as a whole: Samples from collaborators originated in the United States, Italy and Spain and spanned both the acute and convalescent phases of COVID-19. HLA class I and class II types, where available, came from metadata supplied by the sample provider rather than from assay-based typing. The material from the prospective study consisted of cDNA or gDNA derived from T cells, B-cell-depleted T cells, or PBMCs. The repertoires were made available in a free public database intended to serve as a resource for research on the immune response to SARS-CoV-2. Deeply sampled blood TCRbeta repertoires from subjects exposed to, actively infected with, or recovered from COVID-19 were included in the dataset. The sample metadata nearly always contained a de-identified subject ID, COVID-19 status, age in years and sex. Samples came from the ongoing ImmuneRACE study (first 160 participants) plus 1,254 subjects from 6 global collaborators.

The collaborating institutions used their own protocols to collect whole blood in K2EDTA tubes. Collaborator samples were shipped for TCRbeta analysis as frozen whole blood, isolated PBMCs, or DNA extracted from either sample type. TCRbeta CDR3 regions were amplified from genomic DNA using the immunoSEQ Assay, a bias-controlled multiplex PCR. From the authors' description of their analysis: The number of nucleated cells in each sample was estimated from the amplification of reference gene primers within the assay. Sequence reads were collapsed and filtered to measure the absolute abundance of every unique TCRbeta CDR3 rearrangement. For each sample, productive Simpson clonality was calculated as the square root of Simpson's diversity index over productive rearrangements. In TCRdb, the immuneACCESS table is reduced to in-frame sequences with V and J assigned. These tables do not hold every clone; where another copy was compared, an unresolved V gene accounts for under half, and the others remain unexplained. Clonal size and the V and J genes are those of that table, whereas D and trimming came from the DNA. The sample records some 400,000 clones, more than 65% of which are singletons. Roughly 1.1% of the sample rests with the top ten.

V is clipped by 4 bases and J by 5 bases, and the sequence between their germline boundaries is 17 bases long. CDR1 and CDR2, per the germline V gene (reference sequence), are LNHDA and SQIVND. The CDR3 contains 15 residues, cysteine and phenylalanine counted. Only CDR3 DNA is held: 45 bases, read in frame from base 1. General findings and caveats noted by the study authors: How much clinical and demographic metadata was included differed by source and by participant, and the metadata was provided uncurated.

As concerns this clone: The specificity of this receptor is unknown. Base qualities are not provided; no much larger clone lies one nucleotide away.

Sequencing input: peripheral blood. The receptor's source is a human donor with acute or convalescent COVID-19. The donor label of this sample is uncertain. The chain is encoded by TRBV19 joined to TRBJ2-5, with TRBD1 as a weak D call on 6 bases. The bases are TGTGCCAGTAGTAGGGGGACAACTTTGGGGGAGACCCAGTACTTC. Its amino acids are CASSRGTTLGETQYF.